This TCR beta chain was identified during a study of PD-1 blockade in mismatch repair-deficient tumors. Three pembrolizumab responders had their TCRs sequenced. This clone was seen just once. Libraries were prepared by immunoSEQ multiplex PCR; TCRdb keeps only in-frame clonotypes and omits some of them. Found here are around 40,000 clones, about 85% of them singletons; the top ten hold approximately 22%. CDR3 size: 12 residues. Trimming took 5 bases from V and 6 from J, leaving 8 bases between them. Germline values: CDR1 MNHEY, CDR2 SVGAGI. The material sequenced was peripheral blood, taken 4 weeks after starting pembrolizumab. V and J are TRBV6-5 and TRBJ2-1, with D hard to call. The TCR sequence derives from an adult with mismatch repair-deficient cancer. CDR3 in DNA: TGTGCCAGCAGTACCGGAGTCAATGAGCAGTTCTTC. Its protein product is CASSTGVNEQFF.